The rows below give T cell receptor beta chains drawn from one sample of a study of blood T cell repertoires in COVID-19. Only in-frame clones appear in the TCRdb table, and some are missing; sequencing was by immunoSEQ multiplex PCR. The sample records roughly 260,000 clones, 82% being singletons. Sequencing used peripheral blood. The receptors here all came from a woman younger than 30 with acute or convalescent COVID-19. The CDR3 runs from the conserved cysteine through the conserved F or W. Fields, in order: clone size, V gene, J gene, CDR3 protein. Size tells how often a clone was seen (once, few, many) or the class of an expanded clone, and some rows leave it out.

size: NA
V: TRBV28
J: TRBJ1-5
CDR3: CASNLDREDQPQHF

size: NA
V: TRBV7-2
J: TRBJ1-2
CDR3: CASSLGGGRKNYGYTF

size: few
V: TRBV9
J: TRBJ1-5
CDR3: CASSVAPGGNQPQHF

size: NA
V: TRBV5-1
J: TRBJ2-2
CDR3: CASSQDGTGELFF

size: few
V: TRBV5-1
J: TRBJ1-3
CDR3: CASSYGTGEGNTIYF

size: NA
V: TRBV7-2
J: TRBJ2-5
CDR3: CASSLGPGGETQYF

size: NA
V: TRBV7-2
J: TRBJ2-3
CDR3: CASSLGRIARDTQYF

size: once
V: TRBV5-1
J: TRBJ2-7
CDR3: CASRNSNEQYF

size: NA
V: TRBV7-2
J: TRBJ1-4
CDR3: CASSQARGKKLFF

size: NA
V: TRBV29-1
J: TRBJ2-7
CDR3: CSVIPGLAEYEQYF

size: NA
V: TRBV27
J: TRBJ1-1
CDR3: CASRNPSGEAFF

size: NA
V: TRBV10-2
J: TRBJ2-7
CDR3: CASRGDNSYEQYF

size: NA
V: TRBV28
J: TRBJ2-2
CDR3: CASSLARFGPTSGRDTGELFF

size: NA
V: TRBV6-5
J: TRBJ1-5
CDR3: CASTPEWGQNQPQHF

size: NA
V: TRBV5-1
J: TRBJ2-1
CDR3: CASSSGTGNGQFF

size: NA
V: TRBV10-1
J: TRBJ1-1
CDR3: CASSDYNTEAFF

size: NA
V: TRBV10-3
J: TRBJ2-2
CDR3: CAIRTSGSDTGELFF

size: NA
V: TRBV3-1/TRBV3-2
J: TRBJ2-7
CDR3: CASSQDLGIRADEQYF

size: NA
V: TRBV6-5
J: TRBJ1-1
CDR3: CASRRRTGNTEAFF

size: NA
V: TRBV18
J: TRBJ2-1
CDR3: CASSPPRSLNEQFF

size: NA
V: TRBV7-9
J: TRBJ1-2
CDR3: CASSRVMGAEGYTF

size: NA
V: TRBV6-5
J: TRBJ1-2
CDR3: CASRVSYSGGHGYTF

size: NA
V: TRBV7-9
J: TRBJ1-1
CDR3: CASSLGQQGANTEAFF

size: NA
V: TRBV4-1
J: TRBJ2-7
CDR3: CASSQDRGTESYEQYF

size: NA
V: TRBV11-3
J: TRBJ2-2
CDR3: CASSLGGLALDTGELFF

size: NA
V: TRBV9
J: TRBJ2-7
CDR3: CASSPYLGGSYEQYF